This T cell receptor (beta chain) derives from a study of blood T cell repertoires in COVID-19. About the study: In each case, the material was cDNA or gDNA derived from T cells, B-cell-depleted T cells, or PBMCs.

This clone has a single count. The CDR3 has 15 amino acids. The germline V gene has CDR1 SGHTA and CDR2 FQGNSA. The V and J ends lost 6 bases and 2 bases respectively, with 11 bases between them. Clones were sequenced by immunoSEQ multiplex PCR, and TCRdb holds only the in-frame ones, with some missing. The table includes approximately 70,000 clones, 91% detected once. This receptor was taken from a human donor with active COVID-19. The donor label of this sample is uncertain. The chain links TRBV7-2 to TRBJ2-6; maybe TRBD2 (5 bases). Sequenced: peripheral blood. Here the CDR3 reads CASSLVGAGANVLTF. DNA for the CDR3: TGTGCCAGCAGTTTGGTCGGGGCTGGGGCCAACGTCCTGACTTTC.